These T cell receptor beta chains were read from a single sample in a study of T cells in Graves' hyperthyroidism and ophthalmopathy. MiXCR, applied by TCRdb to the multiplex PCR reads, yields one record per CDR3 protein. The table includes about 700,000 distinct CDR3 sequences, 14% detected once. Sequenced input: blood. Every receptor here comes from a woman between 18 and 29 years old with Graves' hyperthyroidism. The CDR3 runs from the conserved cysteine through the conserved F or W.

CDR3aa: CASSRRQDPYEQYF
j_gene: TRBJ2-7
v_gene: TRBV18

CDR3aa: CASSVDNRRPYEQYF
j_gene: TRBJ2-7
v_gene: TRBV9

CDR3aa: CASSGATGTNQPQHF
j_gene: TRBJ1-5
v_gene: TRBV6-1

CDR3aa: CASSLQEGNTIYF
j_gene: TRBJ1-3
v_gene: TRBV28

CDR3aa: CASSLNSRTEQYF
j_gene: TRBJ2-7
v_gene: TRBV28

CDR3aa: CASTRDISSRSYNSPLHF
j_gene: TRBJ1-6
v_gene: TRBV28

CDR3aa: CSAGPTSARLSYEQYF
j_gene: TRBJ2-7
v_gene: TRBV20-1

CDR3aa: CASSSGRRGALGGELFF
j_gene: TRBJ2-2
v_gene: TRBV28

CDR3aa: CASSPGTGHNSPLHF
j_gene: TRBJ1-6
v_gene: TRBV7-2

CDR3aa: CSARDSGLAGWGEQFF
j_gene: TRBJ2-1
v_gene: TRBV20-1

CDR3aa: CASSSGTSGHNEQFF
j_gene: TRBJ2-1
v_gene: TRBV13